This TCR beta chain was recorded in a study of OX40 agonist ivuxolimab in advanced cancers. The overall study: The mean age was about 57 years, ranging from 23 to 79, with over 70% of participants male.

The CDR3 sequence is 14 residues long. The germline CDR1 and CDR2 sequences are MGHRA and YSYEKL. Trimming shortened V by 0 bases and J by 8 bases, and 11 bases separated the two germline ends. Sequenced by immunoSEQ multiplex PCR; TCRdb stores in-frame clones only, minus some. This table holds roughly 72,000 clones, 65% to 85% found once. The sequence came from an adult with an advanced solid tumor such as melanoma, head and neck, liver or kidney cancer. This material consisted of CD4+ or CD8+ T cells sorted from blood, taken in a trial of the OX40 agonist ivuxolimab. V is TRBV4-1 and J is TRBJ2-4; D remains ambiguous. CDR3 nucleotide sequence: TGCGCCAGCAGCCAAGAAGTACGTGGGGACATTCAGTACTTC. Translated, it gives CASSQEVRGDIQYF.